This T cell receptor beta chain was sequenced during a study of beta chain features in type 1 diabetes. Notes on the study in general: Sequencing of cDNA might inflate the share of cells that strongly express TCR. Diminished insertions and augmented deletions at VDJ junctions characterized type 1 diabetes patients.

Each donor gave one heparinised blood draw averaging around 0.12 L. A CD45RO/CCR7/CD25/CD127/CD95/CD27 panel sorted naive, central memory, regulatory and stem cell-like memory CD4+ cells. The V gene's germline CDR1 is SGHVS and CDR2 FQNEAQ. The V end was cut by 5 bases, the J end by 2 bases, with 10 bases between. This CDR3 comprises 14 residues. Since all of the isolated RNA was reverse transcribed, expressed TCRB transcripts were what got sequenced. TCRdb keeps only in-frame clones here, not all; method: immunoSEQ multiplex PCR. The table has 300,000 to 350,000 clones, less than 9.5% seen once; the top ten hold under 0.5%. A remark on this clone: The antigen remains undetermined.

The clonotype comes from a woman in her late teens or twenties in good health. Sequencing was performed on central memory CD4+ T cells from blood. This chain joins TRBV7-8 and TRBJ1-5; D gene unclear. The CDR3, as DNA: TGTGCCAGCAGCGCCGACATAGGCAATCAGCCCCAGCATTTT. It is translated as CASSADIGNQPQHF.